This T cell receptor (beta chain) emerged from a study of breast tumors, draining lymph nodes, adjacent tissues (dated by TCRdb to 2016 to 2018). Turning to the overall study: TCR beta repertoires were compared across tumor, adjacent nontumor tissue and axillary lymph nodes obtained from breast cancer patients. In human breast cancer, the study set out to assess how tumor, surrounding tissue and draining lymph node repertoires relate to one another and whether T cells might be exchanged between them.

Worth noting for this clonotype: Its antigen specificity is not known. Mismatch with germline at one junction end may stem from a read error.

Beyond this particular receptor, the publication reports: Tumor T-cell repertoires showed less diversity than lymph node repertoires and more diversity than nontumor tissue repertoires, and tumor T-cell repertoires showed preferential V and J gene usage. A scenario in which most tumor T cells derive from the lymph node and then expand within tumor tissue was judged to be consistent with the data. Tumor and nontumor tissue repertoires were found to be significantly more similar in luminal-like than in basal-like breast cancer. The conclusion that tumor T cells originate in lymph nodes was framed as consistent with a hypothesis rather than directly demonstrated.

The axillary draining lymph nodes of breast cancer patients were the source of the lymph node samples. Sequencing took place on an Illumina HiSeq 2000. Multiplex PCR amplification was used to generate the TCR beta chain libraries. The amplified TCR beta chain products were analyzed by high-throughput sequencing. TCRdb itself trimmed the public reads at Q25 with fastp, ran MiXCR and retained productive beta chains. Each CDR3 protein appears once, grouped with its most common genes and DNA. The sample records around 130,000 distinct CDR3 sequences, around a third of which are singletons. Around 2.5% of the sample goes to the ten largest clones. The clonotype was recovered from a female donor with breast cancer. Some clones in this sample may be carry-over from other donors' samples. The source material was axillary lymph node tissue.

Here is the DNA: TGCAGTGCCCCAAGGGGCTACTCCCACAATGAGCAGTTCTTC. This codes for CSAPRGYSHNEQFF. The rearranged chain carries TRBV20-1 and TRBJ2-1, with a tentative D gene TRBD1 over 5 matching bases. CDR1 DFQATT and CDR2 SNEGSKA are derived from the germline V gene (reference sequence). The CDR3, from cysteine to phenylalanine, totals 14 residues. Only CDR3 DNA remains: 42 bases, in frame from the first base.